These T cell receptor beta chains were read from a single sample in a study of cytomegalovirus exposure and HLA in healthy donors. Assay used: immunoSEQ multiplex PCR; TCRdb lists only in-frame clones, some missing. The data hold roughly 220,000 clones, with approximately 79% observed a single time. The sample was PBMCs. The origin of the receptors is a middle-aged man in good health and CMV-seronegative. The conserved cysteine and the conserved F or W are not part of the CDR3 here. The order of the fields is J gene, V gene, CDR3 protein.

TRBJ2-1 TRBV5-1 ASSSVGEQF
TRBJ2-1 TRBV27 ASSLSPGTSGSNNEQF
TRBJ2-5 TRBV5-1 ASSLGASGGETQY
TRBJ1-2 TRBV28 ASSWYGTLYGYT
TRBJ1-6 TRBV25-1 ASSDGEGNSPLH
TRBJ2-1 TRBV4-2 ASSQGTRGNEQF
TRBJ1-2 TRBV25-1 ASSESRGLSGGNGYT
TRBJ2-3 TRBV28 ASSLGGGTDTQY
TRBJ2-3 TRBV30 AWSVVGLSTDTQY
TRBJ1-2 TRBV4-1 ASSQETGVRYGYT
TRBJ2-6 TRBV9 ASSSRLAGASGANVLT
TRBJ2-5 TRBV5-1 ASSLLGGSETQY
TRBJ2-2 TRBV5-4 ASSFPPGGRDTGELF
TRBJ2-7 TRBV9 ASSTGTRSGEQY
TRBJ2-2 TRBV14 ASSTRTSGRFSRNTGELF
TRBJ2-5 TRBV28 ASNYQETQY
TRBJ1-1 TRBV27 ASSLGLYTGMNTEAF
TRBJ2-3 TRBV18 ASLGGTDTQY
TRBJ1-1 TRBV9 ASSVAGRGFNTEAF
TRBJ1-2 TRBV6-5 ASSSGAADYGYT
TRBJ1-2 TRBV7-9 ASSLDQTGNYGYT
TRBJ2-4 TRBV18 ASSPNGGEGNIQY
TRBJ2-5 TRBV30 AWSGGQIQETQY
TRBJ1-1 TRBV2 ASSGSQNTEAF
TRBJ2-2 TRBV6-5 ASSYSGTGRPGELF
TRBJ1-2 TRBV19 ASSTGGGYT
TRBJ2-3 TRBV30 AWSLGGDTQY
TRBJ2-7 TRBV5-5 ASIPSIRAPSREQY
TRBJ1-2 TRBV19 ASSIGGTGAGGYT
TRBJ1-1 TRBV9 ASSAREALNTEAF
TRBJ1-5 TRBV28 ASRGGQPQH
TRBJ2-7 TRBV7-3 ASSLRLHYEQY
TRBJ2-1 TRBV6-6 ASQRKIYNEQF